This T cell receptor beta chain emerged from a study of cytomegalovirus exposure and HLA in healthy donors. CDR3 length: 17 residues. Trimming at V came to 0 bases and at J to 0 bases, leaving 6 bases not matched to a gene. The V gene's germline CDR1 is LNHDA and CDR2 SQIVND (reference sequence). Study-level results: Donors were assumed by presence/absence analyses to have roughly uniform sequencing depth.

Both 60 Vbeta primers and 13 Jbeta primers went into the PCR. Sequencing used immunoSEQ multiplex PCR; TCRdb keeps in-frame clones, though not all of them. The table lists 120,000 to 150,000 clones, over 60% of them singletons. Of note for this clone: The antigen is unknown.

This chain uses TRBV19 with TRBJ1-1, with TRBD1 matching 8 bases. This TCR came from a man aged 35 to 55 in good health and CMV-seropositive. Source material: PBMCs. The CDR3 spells CASSIDHPTGVNTEAFF. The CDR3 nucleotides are TGTGCCAGTAGTATAGATCACCCGACAGGGGTGAACACTGAAGCTTTCTTT.